This section outlines one T cell receptor beta chain sequence together with its context. Its antigen is unidentified. The data stem from a study of vaccination and CD4 T cells after COVID-19. Whole-study context: Stimuli were overlapping spike peptide pools of SARS-CoV-2 and three common cold coronaviruses (HCoV-NL63, HCoV-OC43, HCoV-229E).

Treatment here: 10-day PBMC culture with coronavirus spike peptide pools or control peptides (ViraFEST assay). Expanded clonotypes were found by TCR sequencing after peptide-pool stimulation (ViraFEST). The Oncomine TCR Beta short-read assay was what sequenced the DNA obtained from cultured CD4+ T cells. Using the QIAamp micro DNA kit, genomic DNA was extracted from the CD4+ T cells that had been cultured. In TCRdb, the PCR reads were re-called with MiXCR into one record per CDR3 protein. The sample yields 15,000 to 20,000 distinct CDR3 sequences, 63% seen once. V was pared by 6 bases and J by 1 base, with 10 bases between. The CDR3 totals 13 residues. Germline lookup yields CDR1 DFQATT and CDR2 SNEGSKA (reference sequence).

Material for sequencing was CD4+ T cells from blood, cultured in vitro. The origin of this receptor is a human donor who had recovered from COVID-19. This chain uses TRBV20-1 with TRBJ2-1; possibly TRBD2 for D (5 bases). The CDR3 nucleotides are TGCAGTGCCAGCGGTTTATCCTACAATGAGCAGTTCTTC. It is translated as CSASGLSYNEQFF.